This T cell receptor beta chain originates from a study of blood T cell repertoires in COVID-19. For the study at large: T cells, B-cell-depleted T cells, or PBMCs provided the cDNA or gDNA that served as material.

Cohort assignment relied on participant-reported clinical history. CDR1 is MGHRA, CDR2 YSYEKL, per germline. The CDR3 is made up of 16 amino acids. Between the trimmed V and J ends, which lost 0 bases and 10 bases, there was a span of 19 bases. Repertoires were generated with immunoSEQ multiplex PCR, while TCRdb's copy carries only in-frame clones and drops some. The sample has under 300,000 clones, 70% to 90% seen once. The sample taken for sequencing was PBMCs or T cells enriched from blood (not recorded which). V gene TRBV4-1 combines with J gene TRBJ2-1; possibly TRBD2 for D (5 bases). This receptor was obtained from a woman aged 40 to 50 with acute COVID-19. CDR3 nucleotide sequence: TGCGCCAGCAGCCAAGAAGCGGCGGTAAGAACAGAGGAGCAGTTCTTC. As protein: CASSQEAAVRTEEQFF.